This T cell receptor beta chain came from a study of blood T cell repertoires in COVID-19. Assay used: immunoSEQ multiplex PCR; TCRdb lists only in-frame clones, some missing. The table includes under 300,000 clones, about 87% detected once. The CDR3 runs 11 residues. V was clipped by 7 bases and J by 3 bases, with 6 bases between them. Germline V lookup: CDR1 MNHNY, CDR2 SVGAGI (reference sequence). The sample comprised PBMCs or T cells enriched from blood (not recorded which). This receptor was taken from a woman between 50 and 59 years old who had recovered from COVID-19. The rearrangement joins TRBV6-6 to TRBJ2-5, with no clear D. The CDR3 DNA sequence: TGTGCCAGCAACAAAGAAGAGACCCAGTACTTC. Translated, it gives CASNKEETQYF.